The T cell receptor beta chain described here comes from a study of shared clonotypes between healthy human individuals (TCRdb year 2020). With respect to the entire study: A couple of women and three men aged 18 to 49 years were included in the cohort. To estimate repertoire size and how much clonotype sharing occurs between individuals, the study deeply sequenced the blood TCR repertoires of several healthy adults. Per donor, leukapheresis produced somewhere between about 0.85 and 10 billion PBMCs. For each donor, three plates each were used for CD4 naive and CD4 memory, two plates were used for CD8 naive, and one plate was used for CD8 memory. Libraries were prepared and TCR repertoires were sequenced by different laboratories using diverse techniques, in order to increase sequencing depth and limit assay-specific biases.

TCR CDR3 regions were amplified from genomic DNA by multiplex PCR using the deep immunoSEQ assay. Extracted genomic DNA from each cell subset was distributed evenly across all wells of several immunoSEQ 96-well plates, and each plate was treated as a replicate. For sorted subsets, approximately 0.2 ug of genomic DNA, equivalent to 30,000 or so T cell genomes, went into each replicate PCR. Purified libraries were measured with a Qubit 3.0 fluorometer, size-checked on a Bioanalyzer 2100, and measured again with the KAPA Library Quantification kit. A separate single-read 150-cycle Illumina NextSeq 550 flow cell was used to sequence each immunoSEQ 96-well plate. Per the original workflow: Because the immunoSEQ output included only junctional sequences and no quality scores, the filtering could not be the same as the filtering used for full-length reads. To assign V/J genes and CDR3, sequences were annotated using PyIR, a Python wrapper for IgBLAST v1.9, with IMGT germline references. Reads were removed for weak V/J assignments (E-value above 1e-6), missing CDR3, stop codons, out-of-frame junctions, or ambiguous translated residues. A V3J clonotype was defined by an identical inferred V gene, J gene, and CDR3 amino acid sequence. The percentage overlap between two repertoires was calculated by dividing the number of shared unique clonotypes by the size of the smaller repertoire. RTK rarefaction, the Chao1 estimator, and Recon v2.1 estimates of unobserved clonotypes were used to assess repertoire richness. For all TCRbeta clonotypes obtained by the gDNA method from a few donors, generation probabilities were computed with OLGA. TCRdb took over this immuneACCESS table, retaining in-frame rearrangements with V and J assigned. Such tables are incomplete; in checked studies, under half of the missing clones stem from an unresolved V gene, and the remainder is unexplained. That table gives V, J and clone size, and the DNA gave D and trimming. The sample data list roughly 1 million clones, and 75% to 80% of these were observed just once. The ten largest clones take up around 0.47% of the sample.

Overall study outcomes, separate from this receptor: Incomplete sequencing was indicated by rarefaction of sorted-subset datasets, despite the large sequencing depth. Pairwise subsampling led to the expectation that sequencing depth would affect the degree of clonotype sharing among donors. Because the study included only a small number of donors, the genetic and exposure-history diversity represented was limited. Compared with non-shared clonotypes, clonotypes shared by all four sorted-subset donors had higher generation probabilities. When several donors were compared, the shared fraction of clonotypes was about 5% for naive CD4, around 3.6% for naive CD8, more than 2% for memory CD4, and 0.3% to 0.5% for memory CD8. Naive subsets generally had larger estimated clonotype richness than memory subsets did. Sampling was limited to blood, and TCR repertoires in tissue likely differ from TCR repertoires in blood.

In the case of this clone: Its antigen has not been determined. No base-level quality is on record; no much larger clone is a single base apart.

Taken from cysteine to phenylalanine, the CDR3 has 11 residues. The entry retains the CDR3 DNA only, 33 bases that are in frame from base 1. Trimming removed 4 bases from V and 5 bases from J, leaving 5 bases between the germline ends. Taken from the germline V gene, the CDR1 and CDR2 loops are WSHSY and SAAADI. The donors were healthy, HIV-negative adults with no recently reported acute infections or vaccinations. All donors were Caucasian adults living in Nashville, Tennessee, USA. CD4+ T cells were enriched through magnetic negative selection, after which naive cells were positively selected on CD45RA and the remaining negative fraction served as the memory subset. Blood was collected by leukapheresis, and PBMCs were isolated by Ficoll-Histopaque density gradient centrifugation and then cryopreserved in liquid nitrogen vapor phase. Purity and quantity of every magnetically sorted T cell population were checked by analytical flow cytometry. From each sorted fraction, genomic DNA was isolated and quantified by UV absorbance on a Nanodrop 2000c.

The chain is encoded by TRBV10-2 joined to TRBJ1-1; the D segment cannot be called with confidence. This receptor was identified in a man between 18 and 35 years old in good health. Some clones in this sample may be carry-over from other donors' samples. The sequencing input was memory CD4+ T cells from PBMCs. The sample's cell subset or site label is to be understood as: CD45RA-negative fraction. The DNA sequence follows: TGCGCCAGCAGTGGGAAGACTGAAGCTTTCTTT. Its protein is CASSGKTEAFF.